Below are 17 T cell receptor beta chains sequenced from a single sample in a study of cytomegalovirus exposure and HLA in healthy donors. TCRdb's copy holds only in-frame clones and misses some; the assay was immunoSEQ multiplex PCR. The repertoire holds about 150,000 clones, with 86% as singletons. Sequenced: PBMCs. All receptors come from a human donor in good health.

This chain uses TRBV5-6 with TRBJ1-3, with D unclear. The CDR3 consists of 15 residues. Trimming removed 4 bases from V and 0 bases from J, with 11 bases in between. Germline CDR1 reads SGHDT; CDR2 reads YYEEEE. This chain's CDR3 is CASSLRSTSGNTIYF. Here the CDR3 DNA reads TGTGCCAGCAGCCTAAGATCTACCTCTGGAAACACCATATATTTT.

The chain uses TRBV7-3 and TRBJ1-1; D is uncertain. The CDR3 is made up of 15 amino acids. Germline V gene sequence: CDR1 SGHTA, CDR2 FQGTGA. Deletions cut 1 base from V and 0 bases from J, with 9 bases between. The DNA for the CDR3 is TGTGCCAGCAGCTTAAAAACGGGTCTGAACACTGAAGCTTTCTTT. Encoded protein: CASSLKTGLNTEAFF.

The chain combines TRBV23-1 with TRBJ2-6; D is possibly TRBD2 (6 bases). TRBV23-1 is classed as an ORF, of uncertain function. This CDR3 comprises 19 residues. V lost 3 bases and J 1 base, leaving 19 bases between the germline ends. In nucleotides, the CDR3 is TGCGCCAGCAGTCATCTTTTAGGGAGGACAAGTTCTGGGGCCAACGTCCTGACTTTC. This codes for CASSHLLGRTSSGANVLTF.

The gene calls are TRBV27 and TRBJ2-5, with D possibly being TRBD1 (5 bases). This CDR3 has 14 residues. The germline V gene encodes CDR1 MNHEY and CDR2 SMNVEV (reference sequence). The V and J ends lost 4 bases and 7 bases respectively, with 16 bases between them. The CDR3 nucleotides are TGTGCCAGCAGTTACAGTCAGGGTGCCGGGACCCAGTACTTC. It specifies CASSYSQGAGTQYF.

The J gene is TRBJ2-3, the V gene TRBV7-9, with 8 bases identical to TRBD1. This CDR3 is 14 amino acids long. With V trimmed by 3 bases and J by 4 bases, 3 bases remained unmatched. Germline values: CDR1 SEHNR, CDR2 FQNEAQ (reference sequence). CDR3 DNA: TGTGCCAGCAGCTTGGACAGGGTAGCAGATACGCAGTATTTT. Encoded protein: CASSLDRVADTQYF.

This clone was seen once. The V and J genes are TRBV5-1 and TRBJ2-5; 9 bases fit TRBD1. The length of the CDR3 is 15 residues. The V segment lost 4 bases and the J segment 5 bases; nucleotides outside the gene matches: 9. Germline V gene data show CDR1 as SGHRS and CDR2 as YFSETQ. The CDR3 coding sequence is TGCGCCAGCAGCCTAACAACAGGGGGCTGGGAGACCCAGTACTTC. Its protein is CASSLTTGGWETQYF. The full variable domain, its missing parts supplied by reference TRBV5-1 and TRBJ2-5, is KAGVTQTPRYLIKTRGQQVTLSCSPISGHRSVSWYQQTPGQGLQFLFEYFSETQRNKGNFPGRFSGRQFSNSRSEMNVSTLELGDSALYLCASSLTTGGWETQYFGPGTRLLVL.

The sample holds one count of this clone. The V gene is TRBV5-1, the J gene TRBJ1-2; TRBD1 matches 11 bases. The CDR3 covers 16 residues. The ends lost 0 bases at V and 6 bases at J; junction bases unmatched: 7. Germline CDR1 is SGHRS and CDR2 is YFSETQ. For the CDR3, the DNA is TGCGCCAGCAGCTTGGTACCCGGACAGGGGGCAAATGGCTACACCTTC. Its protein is CASSLVPGQGANGYTF.

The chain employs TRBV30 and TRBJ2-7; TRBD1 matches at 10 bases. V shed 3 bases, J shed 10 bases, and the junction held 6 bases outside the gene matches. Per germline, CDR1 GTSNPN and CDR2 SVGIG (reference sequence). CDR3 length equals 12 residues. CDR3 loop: CAWRGQGRVQYF. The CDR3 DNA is TGTGCCTGGAGGGGACAGGGGAGGGTCCAGTACTTC. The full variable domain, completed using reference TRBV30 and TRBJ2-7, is SQTIHQWPATLVQPVGSPLSLECTVEGTSNPNLYWYRQAAGRGLQLLFYSVGIGQISSEVPQNLSASRPQDRQFILSSKKLLLSDSGFYLCAWRGQGRVQYFGPGTRLTVT.

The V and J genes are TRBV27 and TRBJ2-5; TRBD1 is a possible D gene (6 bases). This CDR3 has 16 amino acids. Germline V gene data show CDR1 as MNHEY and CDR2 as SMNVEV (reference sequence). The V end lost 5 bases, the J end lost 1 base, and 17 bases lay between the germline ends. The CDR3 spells CASSLTGWPIQETQYF. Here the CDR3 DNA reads TGTGCCAGCAGTCTAACAGGGTGGCCCATCCAAGAGACCCAGTACTTC.

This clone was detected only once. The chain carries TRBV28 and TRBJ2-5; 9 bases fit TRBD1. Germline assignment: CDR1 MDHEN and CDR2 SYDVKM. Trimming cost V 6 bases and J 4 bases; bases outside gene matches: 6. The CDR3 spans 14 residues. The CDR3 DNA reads TGTGCCAGCAGCTCACAGGGGGCGCGAGAGACCCAGTACTTC. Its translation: CASSSQGARETQYF.

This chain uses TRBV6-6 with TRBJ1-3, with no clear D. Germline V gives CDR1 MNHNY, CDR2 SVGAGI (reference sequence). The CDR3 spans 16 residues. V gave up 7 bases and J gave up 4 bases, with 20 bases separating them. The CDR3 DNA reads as TGTGCCAGCACCCAACGAGGTGCAGAGATCGGAAACACCATATATTTT. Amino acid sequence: CASTQRGAEIGNTIYF.

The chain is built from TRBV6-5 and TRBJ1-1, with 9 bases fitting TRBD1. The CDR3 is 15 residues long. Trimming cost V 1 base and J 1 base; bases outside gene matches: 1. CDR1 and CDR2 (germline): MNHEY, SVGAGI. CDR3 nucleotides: TGTGCCAGCAGTTACTACAGGGGGCCGAACACTGAAGCTTTCTTT. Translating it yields CASSYYRGPNTEAFF.

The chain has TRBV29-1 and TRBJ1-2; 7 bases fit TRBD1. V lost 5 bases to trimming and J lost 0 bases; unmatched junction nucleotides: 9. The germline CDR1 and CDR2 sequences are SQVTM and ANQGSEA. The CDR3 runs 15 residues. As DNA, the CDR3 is TGCAGCGTTCCGGACAGGAACCTCCCTAACTATGGCTACACCTTC. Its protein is CSVPDRNLPNYGYTF.

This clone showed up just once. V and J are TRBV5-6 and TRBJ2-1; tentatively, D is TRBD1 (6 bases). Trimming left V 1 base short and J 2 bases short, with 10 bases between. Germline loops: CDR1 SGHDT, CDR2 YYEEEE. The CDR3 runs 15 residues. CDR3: CASSLTRGPYNEQFF. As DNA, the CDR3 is TGTGCCAGCAGCTTGACCAGGGGTCCCTACAATGAGCAGTTCTTC.

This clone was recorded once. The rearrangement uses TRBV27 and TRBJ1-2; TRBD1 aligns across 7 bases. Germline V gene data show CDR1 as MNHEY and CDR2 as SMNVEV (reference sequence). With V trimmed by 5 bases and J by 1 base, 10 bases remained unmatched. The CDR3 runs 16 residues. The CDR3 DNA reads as TGTGCCAGCAGTGCTTCTCCGACAGGGAATAACTATGGCTACACCTTC. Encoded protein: CASSASPTGNNYGYTF.

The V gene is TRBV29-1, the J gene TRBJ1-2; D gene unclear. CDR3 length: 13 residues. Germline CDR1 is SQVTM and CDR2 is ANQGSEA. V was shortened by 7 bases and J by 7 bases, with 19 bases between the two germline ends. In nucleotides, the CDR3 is TGCAGCGATTATCTAGCGAAGGGAGGTGGCTACACCTTC. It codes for CSDYLAKGGGYTF.

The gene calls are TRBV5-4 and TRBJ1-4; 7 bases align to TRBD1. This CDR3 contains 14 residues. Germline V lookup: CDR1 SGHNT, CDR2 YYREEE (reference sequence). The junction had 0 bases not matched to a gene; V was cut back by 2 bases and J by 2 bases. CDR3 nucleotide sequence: TGTGCCAGCAGCTTACAGGGGACTAATGAAAAACTGTTTTTT. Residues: CASSLQGTNEKLFF.